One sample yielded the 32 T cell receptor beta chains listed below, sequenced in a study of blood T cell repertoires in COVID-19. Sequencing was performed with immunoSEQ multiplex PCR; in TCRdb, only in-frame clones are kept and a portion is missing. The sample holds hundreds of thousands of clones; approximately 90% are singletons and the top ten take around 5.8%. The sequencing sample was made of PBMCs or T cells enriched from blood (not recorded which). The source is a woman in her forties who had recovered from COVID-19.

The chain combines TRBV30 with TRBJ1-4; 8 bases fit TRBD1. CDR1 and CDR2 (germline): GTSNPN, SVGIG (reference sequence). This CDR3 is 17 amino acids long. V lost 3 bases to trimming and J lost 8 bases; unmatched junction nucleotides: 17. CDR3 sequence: CAWRARAATGDGEKLFF. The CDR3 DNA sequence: TGTGCCTGGAGAGCAAGGGCGGCGACAGGGGATGGAGAAAAACTGTTTTTT. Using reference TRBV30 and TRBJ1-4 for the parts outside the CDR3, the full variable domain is SQTIHQWPATLVQPVGSPLSLECTVEGTSNPNLYWYRQAAGRGLQLLFYSVGIGQISSEVPQNLSASRPQDRQFILSSKKLLLSDSGFYLCAWRARAATGDGEKLFFGSGTQLSVL.

The CDR3 DNA reads as TGCGCCAGCAGCCACCAACAGGGGGCAGGGGGTGAAAAACTGTTTTTT. It yields the protein CASSHQQGAGGEKLFF. The rearrangement joins TRBV4-1 to TRBJ1-4, with TRBD1 identical over 9 bases. J gave up 7 bases and V 3 bases, and 9 bases lay outside the gene matches. The V gene's germline CDR1 is MGHRA and CDR2 YSYEKL. The CDR3 runs to 16 residues.

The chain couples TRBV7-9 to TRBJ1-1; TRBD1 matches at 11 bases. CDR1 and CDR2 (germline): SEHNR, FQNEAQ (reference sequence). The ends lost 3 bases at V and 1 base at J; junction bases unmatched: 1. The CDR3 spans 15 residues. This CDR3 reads CASSFGTGGNTEAFF. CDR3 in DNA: TGTGCCAGCAGCTTTGGGACAGGGGGGAACACTGAAGCTTTCTTT.

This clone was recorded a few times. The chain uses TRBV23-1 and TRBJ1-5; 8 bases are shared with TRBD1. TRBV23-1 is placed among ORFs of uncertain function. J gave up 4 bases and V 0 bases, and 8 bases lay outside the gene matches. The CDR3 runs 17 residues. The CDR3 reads CASSQSQNRGVNQPQHF. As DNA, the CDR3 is TGCGCCAGCAGTCAATCGCAGAACAGGGGGGTAAATCAGCCCCAGCATTTT.

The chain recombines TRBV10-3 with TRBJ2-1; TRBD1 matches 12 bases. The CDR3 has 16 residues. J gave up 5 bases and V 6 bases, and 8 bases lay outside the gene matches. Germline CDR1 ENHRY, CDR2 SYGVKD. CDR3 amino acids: CAIRAGTGGSHNEQFF. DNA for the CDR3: TGTGCCATCAGGGCTGGGACAGGGGGCTCACACAATGAGCAGTTCTTC.

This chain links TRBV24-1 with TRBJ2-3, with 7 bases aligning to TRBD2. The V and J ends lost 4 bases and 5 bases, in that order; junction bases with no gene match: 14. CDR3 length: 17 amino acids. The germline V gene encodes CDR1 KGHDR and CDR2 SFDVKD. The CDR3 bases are TGTGCCACCAGTGACTATCAGCGGGGTTTGGGCGGAGATACGCAGTATTTT. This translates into CATSDYQRGLGGDTQYF.

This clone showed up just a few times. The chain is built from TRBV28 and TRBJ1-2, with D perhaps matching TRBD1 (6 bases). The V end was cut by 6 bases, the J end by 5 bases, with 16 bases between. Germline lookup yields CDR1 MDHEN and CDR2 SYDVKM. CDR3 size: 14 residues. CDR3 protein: CASRFHRVGYGYTF. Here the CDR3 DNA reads TGTGCCAGCAGATTTCACAGGGTAGGGTATGGCTACACCTTC.

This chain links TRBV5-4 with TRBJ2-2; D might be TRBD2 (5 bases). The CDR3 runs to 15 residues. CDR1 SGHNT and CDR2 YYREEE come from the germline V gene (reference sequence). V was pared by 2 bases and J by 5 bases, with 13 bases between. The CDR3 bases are TGTGCCAGCAGCTTTCGAGGACTCCAGACCGGGGAGCTGTTTTTT. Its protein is CASSFRGLQTGELFF.

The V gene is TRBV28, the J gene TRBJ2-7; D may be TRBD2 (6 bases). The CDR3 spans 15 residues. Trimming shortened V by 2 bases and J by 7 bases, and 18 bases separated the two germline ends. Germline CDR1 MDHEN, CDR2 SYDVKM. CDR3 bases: TGTGCCAGCAGTTTAGACGGACTACCAGGGAAAGAGCAGTACTTC. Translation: CASSLDGLPGKEQYF.

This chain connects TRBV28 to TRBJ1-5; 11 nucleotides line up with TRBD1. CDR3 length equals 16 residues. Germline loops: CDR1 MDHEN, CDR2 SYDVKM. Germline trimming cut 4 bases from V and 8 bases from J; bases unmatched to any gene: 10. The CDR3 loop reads CASSSTPGQGVKPQHF. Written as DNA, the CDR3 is TGTGCCAGCAGTTCTACTCCGGGACAGGGGGTAAAGCCCCAGCATTTT.

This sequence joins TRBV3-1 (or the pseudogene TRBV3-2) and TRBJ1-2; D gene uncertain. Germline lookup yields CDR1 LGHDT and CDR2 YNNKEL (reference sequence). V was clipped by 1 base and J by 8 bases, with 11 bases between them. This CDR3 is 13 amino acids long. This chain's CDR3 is CASSQAERWGYTF. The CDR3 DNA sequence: TGTGCCAGCAGCCAAGCCGAGCGTTGGGGCTACACCTTC.

This CDR3 is CASSRNYYEQYF. CDR3 in DNA: TGTGCCAGCAGCCGGAACTATTACGAGCAGTACTTC. This rearrangement joins TRBV28 to TRBJ2-7; no clear D gene. The germline V and J ends were trimmed by 6 bases and 4 bases, with 10 bases remaining between them. The CDR3 covers 12 residues. CDR1 is MDHEN, CDR2 SYDVKM, per germline. The full variable domain, in which reference TRBV28 and TRBJ2-7 provide the parts outside the CDR3, is DVKVTQSSRYLVKRTGEKVFLECVQDMDHENMFWYRQDPGLGLRLIYFSYDVKMKEKGDIPEGYSVSREKKERFSLILESASTNQTSMYLCASSRNYYEQYFGPGTRLTVT.

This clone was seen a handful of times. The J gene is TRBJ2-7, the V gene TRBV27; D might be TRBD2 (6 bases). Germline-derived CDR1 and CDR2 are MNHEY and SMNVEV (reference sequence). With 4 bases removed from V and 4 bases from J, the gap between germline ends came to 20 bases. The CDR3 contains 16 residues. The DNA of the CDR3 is TGTGCCAGCAGTTCTACAATAAGGAGGGTCCTATACGAGCAGTACTTC. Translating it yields CASSSTIRRVLYEQYF.

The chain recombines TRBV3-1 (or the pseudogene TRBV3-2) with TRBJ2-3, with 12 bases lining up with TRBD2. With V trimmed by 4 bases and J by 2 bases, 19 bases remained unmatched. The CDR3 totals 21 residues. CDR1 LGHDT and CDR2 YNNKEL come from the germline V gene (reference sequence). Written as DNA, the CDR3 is TGTGCCAGCAGCCTTTATGGGAGGGGCGGCACTAGCGGGAGGTCCACAGATACGCAGTATTTT. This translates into CASSLYGRGGTSGRSTDTQYF.

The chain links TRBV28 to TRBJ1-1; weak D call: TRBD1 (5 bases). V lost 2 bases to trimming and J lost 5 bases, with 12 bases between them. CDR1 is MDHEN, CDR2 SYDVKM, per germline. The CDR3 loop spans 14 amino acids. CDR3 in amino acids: CASSLVGGGTEAFF. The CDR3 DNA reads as TGTGCCAGCAGTTTAGTAGGTGGGGGGACTGAAGCTTTCTTT.

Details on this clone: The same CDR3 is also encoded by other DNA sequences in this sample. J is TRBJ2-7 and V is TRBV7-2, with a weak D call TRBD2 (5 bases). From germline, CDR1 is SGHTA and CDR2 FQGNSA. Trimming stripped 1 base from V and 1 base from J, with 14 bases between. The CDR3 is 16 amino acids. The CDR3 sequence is CASSLGSGVGSYEQYF. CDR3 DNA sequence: TGTGCCAGCAGCTTAGGTTCCGGGGTGGGGTCCTACGAGCAGTACTTC.

CDR3 amino acids: CASSLGSRFAEQFF. The DNA for the CDR3 is TGTGCCAGCAGCTTAGGTAGCCGGTTTGCTGAGCAGTTCTTC. The chain is built from TRBV7-9 and TRBJ2-1, with D unresolved. The ends were cut back, 1 base at V and 9 bases at J, with 13 bases in the middle. Germline CDR1 and CDR2: SEHNR and FQNEAQ (reference sequence). The CDR3 spans 14 residues. The whole variable domain, remainder taken from reference TRBV7-9 and TRBJ2-1, is DTGVSQNPRHKITKRGQNVTFRCDPISEHNRLYWYRQTLGQGPEFLTYFQNEAQLEKSRLLSDRFSAERPKGSFSTLEIQRTEQGDSAMYLCASSLGSRFAEQFFGPGTRLTVL.

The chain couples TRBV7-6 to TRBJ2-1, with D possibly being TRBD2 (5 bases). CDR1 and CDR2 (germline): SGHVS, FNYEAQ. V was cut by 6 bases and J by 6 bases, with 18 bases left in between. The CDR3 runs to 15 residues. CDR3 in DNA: TGTGCCAGCAGTCCCCTATACGGGGATTCCAATGAGCAGTTCTTC. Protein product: CASSPLYGDSNEQFF.

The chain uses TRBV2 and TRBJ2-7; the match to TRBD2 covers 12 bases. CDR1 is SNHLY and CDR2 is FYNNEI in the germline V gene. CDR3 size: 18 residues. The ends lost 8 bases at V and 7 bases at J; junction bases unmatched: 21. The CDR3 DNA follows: TGTGCCAGCTATCGGACTAGCGGGACTATCCGATCGACGGGGGAGCAGTACTTC. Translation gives CASYRTSGTIRSTGEQYF.

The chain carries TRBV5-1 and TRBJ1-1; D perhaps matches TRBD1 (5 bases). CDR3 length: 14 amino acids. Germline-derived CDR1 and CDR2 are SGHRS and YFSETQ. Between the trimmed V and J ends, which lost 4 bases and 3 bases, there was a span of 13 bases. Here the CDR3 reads CASSQYGGDTEAFF. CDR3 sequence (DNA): TGCGCCAGCAGCCAGTACGGGGGGGACACTGAAGCTTTCTTT.

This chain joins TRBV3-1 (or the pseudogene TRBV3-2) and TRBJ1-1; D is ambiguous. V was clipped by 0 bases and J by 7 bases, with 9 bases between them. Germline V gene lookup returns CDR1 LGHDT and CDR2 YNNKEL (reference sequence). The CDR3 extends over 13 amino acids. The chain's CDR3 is CASSQDEHGEAFF. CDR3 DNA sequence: TGTGCCAGCAGCCAAGATGAACATGGTGAAGCTTTCTTT.

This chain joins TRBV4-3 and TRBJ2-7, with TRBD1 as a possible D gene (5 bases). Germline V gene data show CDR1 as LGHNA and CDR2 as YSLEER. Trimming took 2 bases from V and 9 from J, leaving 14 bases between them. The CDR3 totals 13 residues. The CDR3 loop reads CASSQTQGAVQYF. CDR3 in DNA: TGCGCCAGCAGCCAAACGCAGGGCGCGGTGCAGTACTTC.

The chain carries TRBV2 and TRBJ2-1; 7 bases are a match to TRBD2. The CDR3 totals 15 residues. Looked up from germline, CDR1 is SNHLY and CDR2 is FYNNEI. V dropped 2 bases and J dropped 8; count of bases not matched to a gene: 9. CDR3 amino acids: CASSELLAKVDEQFF. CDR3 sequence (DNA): TGTGCCAGCAGTGAACTACTAGCGAAGGTTGATGAGCAGTTCTTC.

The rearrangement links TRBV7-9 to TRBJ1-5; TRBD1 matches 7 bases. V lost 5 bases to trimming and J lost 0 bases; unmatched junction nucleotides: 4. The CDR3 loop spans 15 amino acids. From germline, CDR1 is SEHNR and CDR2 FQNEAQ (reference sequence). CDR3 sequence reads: CASSPGTASNQPQHF. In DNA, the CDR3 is TGTGCCAGCAGCCCAGGGACAGCTAGCAATCAGCCCCAGCATTTT.

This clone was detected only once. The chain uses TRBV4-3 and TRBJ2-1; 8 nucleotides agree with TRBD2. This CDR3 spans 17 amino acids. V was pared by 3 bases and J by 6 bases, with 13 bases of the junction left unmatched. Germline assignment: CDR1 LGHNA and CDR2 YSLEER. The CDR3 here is CASSHLKQSRGGNEQFF. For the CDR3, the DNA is TGCGCCAGCAGCCATCTTAAACAGAGCCGGGGGGGCAATGAGCAGTTCTTC.

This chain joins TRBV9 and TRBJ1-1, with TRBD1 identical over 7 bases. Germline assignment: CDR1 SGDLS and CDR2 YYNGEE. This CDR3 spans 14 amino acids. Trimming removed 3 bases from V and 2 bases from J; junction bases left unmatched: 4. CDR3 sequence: CASSGDRANTEAFF. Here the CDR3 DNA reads TGTGCCAGCAGCGGCGACAGGGCTAACACTGAAGCTTTCTTT.

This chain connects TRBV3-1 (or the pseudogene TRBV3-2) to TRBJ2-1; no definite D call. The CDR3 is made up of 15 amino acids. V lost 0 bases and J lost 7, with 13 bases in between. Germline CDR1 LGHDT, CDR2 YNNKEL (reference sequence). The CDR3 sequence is CASSQDPRPSNEQFF. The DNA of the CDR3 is TGTGCCAGCAGCCAAGATCCCCGCCCTAGTAATGAGCAGTTCTTC.

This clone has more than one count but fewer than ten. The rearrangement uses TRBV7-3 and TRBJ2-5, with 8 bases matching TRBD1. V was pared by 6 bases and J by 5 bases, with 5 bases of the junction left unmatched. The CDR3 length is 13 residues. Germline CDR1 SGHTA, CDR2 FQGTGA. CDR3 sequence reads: CASSLGQVETQYF. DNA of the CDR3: TGTGCCAGCAGTTTGGGACAGGTGGAGACCCAGTACTTC. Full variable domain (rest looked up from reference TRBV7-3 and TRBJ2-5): GAGVSQTPSNKVTEKGKYVELRCDPISGHTALYWYRQSLGQGPEFLIYFQGTGAADDSGLPNDRFFAVRPEGSVSTLKIQRTERGDSAVYLCASSLGQVETQYFGPGTRLLVL.

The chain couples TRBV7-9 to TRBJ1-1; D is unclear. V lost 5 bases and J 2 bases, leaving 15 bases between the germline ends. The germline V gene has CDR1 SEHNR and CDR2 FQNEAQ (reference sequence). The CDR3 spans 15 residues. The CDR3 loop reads CASSPLRGANTEAFF. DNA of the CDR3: TGTGCCAGCAGCCCCTTGCGGGGTGCAAACACTGAAGCTTTCTTT.

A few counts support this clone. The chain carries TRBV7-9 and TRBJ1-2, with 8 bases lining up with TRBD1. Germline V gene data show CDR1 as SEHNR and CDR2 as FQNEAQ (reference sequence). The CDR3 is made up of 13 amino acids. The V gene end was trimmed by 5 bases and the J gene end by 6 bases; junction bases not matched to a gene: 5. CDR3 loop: CASSQTDRDGYTF. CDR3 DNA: TGTGCCAGCAGCCAGACGGACAGGGATGGCTACACCTTC.

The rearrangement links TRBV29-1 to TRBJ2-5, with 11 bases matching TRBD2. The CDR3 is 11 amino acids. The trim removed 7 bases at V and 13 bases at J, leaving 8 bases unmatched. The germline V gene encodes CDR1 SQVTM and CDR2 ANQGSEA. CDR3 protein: CSARTSGRRYF. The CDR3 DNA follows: TGCAGCGCAAGGACTAGCGGGCGGCGGTACTTC.

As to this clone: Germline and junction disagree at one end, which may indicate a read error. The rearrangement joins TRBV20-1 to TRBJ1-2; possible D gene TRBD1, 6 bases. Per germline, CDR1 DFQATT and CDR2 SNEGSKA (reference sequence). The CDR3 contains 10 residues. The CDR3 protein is CSASLTSGTF. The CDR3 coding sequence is TGCAGTGCTAGTCTCACCTCCGGGACATTC.